This T cell receptor beta chain was recovered during a study of shared clonotypes between healthy human individuals. Whole-study context: Those who served as donors were a couple of women and three men between the ages of 18 and 49.

Whole-study findings and limits: In contrast to clonotypes shared by all four donors, non-shared clonotypes had lower generation probabilities.

The CDR3 covers 13 residues. Looked up from germline, CDR1 is MNHEY and CDR2 is SVGAGI. V was pared by 4 bases and J by 4 bases, with 8 bases between. Original processing methods: Junction-only sequences without quality scores were provided by ImmunoSEQ, so filtering was different. This table comes from immunoSEQ multiplex PCR, and its TCRdb copy is limited to in-frame clones, with some not included. V and J calls and clone size are those listed in that table; D and trimming were worked out from the DNA. The sample records around 2.3 million clones, under 97% being singletons. On this clone itself: The antigen remains undetermined.

The sequence derives from a man between 18 and 29 years old in good health. The chain uses TRBV6-5 and TRBJ1-5; a weak D match, TRBD1 (5 bases). The sequenced material came from naive CD4+ T cells sorted from blood. Subset described: CD45RA+ positively selected. For the CDR3, the DNA is TGTGCCAGCAGTTTCCAGGGTAATCAGCCCCAGCATTTT. This encodes CASSFQGNQPQHF.